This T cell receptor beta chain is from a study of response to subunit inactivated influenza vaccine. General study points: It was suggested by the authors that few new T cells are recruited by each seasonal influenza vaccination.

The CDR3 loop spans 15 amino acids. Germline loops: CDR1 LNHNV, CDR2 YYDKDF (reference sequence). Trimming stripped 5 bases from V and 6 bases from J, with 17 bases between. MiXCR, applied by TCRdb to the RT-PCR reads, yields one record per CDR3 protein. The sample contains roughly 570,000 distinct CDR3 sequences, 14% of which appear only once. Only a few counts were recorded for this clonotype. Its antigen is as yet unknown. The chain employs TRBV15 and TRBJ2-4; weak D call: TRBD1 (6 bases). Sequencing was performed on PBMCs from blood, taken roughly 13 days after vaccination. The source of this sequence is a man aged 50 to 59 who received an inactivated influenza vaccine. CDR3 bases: TGTGCCACCAGCCCCAATCAGGGGCGCGGAAACATTCAGTACTTC. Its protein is CATSPNQGRGNIQYF.